This TCR beta chain was observed in a study of T cell repertoires in cytomegalovirus infection. This CDR3 contains 13 residues. Per germline, CDR1 SGHAT and CDR2 FQDESV (reference sequence). The V end was cut by 4 bases, the J end by 2 bases, with 7 bases between. TCRdb redid the calling of the reads with MiXCR, one entry per CDR3 protein. This sample has some 590,000 distinct CDR3 sequences, with almost 40% found just once. This clonotype was counted a few times. The antigen is unknown. Material: cultured PBMCs, obtained from culture after CMV antigen stimulation. The receptor was derived from a human donor in good health (CMV status not recorded). Some clones in this sample may be carry-over from other donors' samples. This sequence joins TRBV11-1 and TRBJ2-3; no clear D. The CDR3 spells CASSSAFTDTQYF. The CDR3 DNA is TGTGCCAGCAGCTCCGCTTTCACAGATACGCAGTATTTT.